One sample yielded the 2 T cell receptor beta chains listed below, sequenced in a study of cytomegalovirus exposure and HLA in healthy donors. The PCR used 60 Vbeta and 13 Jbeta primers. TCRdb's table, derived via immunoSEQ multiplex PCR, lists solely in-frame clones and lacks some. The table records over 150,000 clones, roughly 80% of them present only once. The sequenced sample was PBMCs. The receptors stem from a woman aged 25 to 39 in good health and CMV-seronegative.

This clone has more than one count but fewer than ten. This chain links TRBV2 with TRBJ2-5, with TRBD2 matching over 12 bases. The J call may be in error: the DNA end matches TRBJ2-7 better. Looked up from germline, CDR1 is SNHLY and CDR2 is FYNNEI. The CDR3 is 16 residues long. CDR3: CASSELAGGLSYEQYF. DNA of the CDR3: TGTGCCAGCAGTGAGCTAGCGGGGGGGCTCTCCTACGAGCAGTACTTC.

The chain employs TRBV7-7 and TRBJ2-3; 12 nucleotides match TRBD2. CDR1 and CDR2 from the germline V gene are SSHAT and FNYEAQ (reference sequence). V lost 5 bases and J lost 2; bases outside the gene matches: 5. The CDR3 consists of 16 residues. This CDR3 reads CASSRLAGEYTDTQYF. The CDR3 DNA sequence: TGTGCCAGCAGCAGACTAGCGGGAGAATACACAGATACGCAGTATTTT. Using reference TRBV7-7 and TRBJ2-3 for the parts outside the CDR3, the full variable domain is GAGVSQSPRYKVTKRGQDVTLRCDPISSHATLYWYQQALGQGPEFLTYFNYEAQPDKSGLPSDRFSAERPEGSISTLTIQRTEQRDSAMYRCASSRLAGEYTDTQYFGPGTRLTVL.